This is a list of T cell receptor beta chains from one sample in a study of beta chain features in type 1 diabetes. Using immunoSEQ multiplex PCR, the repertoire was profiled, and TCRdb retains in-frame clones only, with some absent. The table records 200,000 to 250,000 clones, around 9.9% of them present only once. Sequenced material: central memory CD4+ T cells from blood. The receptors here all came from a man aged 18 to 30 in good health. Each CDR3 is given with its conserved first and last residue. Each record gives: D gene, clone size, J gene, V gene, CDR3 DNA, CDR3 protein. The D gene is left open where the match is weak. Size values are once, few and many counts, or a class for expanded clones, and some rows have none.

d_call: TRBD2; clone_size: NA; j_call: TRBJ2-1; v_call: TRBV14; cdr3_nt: TGTGCCAGCAGCCAAGATGGTAGCGGGAGGGTTAATGAGCAGTTCTTC; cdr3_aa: CASSQDGSGRVNEQFF
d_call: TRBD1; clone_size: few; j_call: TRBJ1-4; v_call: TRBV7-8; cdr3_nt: TGTGCCAGCAGCCGCCGGGACAGGGATAATGAAAAACTGTTTTTT; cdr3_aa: CASSRRDRDNEKLFF
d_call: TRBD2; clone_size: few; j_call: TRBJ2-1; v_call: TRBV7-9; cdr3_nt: TGTGCCAGCAGAGGACTAGACTCCTACAATGAGCAGTTCTTC; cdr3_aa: CASRGLDSYNEQFF
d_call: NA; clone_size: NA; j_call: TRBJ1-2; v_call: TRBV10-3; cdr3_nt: TGTGCCATCAAAGAGCCGCAGAGGCTGGGCAACTATGGCTACACCTTC; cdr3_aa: CAIKEPQRLGNYGYTF
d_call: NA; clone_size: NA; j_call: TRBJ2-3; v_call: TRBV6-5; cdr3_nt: TGTGCCAGCAGTTACGACCGGGACCGAAATACGCAGTATTTT; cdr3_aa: CASSYDRDRNTQYF
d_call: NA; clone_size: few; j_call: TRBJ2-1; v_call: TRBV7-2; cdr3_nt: TGTGCCAGCAGCATTTATTTCCCGGGCAATGAGCAGTTCTTC; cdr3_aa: CASSIYFPGNEQFF
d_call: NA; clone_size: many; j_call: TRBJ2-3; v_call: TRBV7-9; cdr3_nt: TGTGCCAGCAGCGCCATGCGTAACACAGATACGCAGTATTTT; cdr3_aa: CASSAMRNTDTQYF
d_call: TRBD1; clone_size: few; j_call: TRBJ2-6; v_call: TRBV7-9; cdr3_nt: TGTGCCAGCAGCCGGACAGGGACCGGGGCCAACGTCCTGACTTTC; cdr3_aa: CASSRTGTGANVLTF
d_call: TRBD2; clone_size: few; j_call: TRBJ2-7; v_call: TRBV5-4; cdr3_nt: TGTGCCAGCAGCTTGTCCCAAGCGGGAGGCCGCTCCGAGCAGTACTTC; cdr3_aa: CASSLSQAGGRSEQYF
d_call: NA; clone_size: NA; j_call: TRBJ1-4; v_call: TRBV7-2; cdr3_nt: TGTGCCAGCAGCCTAAGAGCAACTAATGAAAAACTGTTTTTT; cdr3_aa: CASSLRATNEKLFF
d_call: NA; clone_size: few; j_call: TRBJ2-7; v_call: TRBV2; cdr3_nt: TGTGCCAGCAGTAAGGACCGCAGCTCCTACGAGCAGTACTTC; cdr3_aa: CASSKDRSSYEQYF
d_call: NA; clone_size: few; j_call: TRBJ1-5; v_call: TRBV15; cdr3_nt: TGTGCCACCAGCAGAGAGGGCAATCAGCCCCAGCATTTT; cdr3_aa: CATSREGNQPQHF
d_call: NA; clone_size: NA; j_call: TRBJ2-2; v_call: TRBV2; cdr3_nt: TGTGCCAGCAATGAGAACCCCGCCGGGGAGCTGTTTTTT; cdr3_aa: CASNENPAGELFF
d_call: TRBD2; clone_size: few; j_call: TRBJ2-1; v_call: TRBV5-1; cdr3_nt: TGCGCCAGCAGCGATCTAGCGGGAGGCTACAATGAGCAGTTCTTC; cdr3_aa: CASSDLAGGYNEQFF
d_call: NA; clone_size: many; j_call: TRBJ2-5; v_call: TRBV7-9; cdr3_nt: TGTGCCAGCAGCGACGTGCGGGCAGGGGGGGAGACCCAGTACTTC; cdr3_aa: CASSDVRAGGETQYF
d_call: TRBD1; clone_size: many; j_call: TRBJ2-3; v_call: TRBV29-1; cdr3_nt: TGCAGCGTTGCCGGGACAGGGGCCACAGATACGCAGTATTTT; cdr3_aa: CSVAGTGATDTQYF
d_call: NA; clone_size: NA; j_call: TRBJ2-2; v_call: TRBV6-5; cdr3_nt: TGTGCCAGCAGTTACTTGCACGGCGGGGAGCTGTTTTTT; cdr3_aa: CASSYLHGGELFF